This TCR beta chain was profiled in a study of technical replicates of blood from a handful of donors (TCRdb year 2017). About this clone: Its antigen specificity is not known. Per-nucleotide qualities are absent, and no much larger clonotype sits a single base away.

The method was the immunoSEQ multiplex PCR assay. Imported from immuneACCESS, the table was reduced by TCRdb to in-frame sequences with V and J called. These copies leave out some clones; in studies compared against another copy, an unresolved V gene accounts for under half, and the cause of the remainder is not known. The sample table contains about 74,000 clones; only one count was recorded for 90% to 97% of them. Roughly 0.4% of the sample is in the top ten clones. The CDR3 runs 12 residues from the cysteine to the phenylalanine. Here the CDR3 DNA is all that survives: 36 bases in frame from base 1. At the junction V is shortened by 6 bases and J by 8 bases, with 11 bases in between. CDR1 and CDR2 are read off the germline V gene as MNHEY and SVGAGI.

The clonotype originates from a human donor in good health. Sequenced: T cells isolated from PBMCs. The chain was built from TRBV6-5 and TRBJ2-1; the D gene is possibly TRBD1, with 6 bases matching. The nucleotide sequence reads TGTGCCAGCAGGTTGACAGGTCATGAGCAGTTCTTC. It translates to CASRLTGHEQFF.